The entry below gives a single T cell receptor (beta chain) sequence along with its context. Per-sample yields of isolated PBMCs were at least 6 million. This record comes from a study of blood T cells in healthy people across ages. Sample-barcoded 5' priming and a J-beta primer mix drove a second PCR of roughly 7 to 11 cycles. TCRdb fed the 5' RACE reads into MiXCR, producing one record per CDR3 protein. The sample lists fewer than 2 million distinct CDR3 sequences; about 39% were seen once. The germline V gene has CDR1 DFQATT and CDR2 SNEGSKA (reference sequence). V lost 6 bases, J lost 0 bases, and 11 bases lay in between. The CDR3 is made up of 13 amino acids.

This sequence originates from a human donor in good health. J is TRBJ1-1 and V is TRBV20-1; TRBD1 might be the D (5 bases). The source material was blood. The CDR3 nucleotides are TGCAGTGCCTCGGGACCGTTGAACACTGAAGCTTTCTTT. This codes for CSASGPLNTEAFF.